This T cell receptor (beta chain) was recorded in a study of blood T cells in healthy people across ages. Findings and limits, study-wide: The CMV status of each donor remained undetermined, and this could have confounded shifts in expanded clonotypes. Roughly linear age-related decline in beta diversity appeared, significant by age around 42. Naive and antigen-experienced cells could not be conclusively compared, given unsorted PBMCs.

Trimming cost V 5 bases and J 8 bases, with 13 bases left between them. The CDR3 consists of 13 residues. Looked up from germline, CDR1 is SGHTA and CDR2 is FQGNSA. Primers used in a second PCR of about 7 to 12 cycles were a sample-barcoded 5' primer and a J-beta primer mix. Via MiXCR, TCRdb re-called the 5' RACE reads, giving one row per CDR3 protein. Here the sample spans about 1.5 million distinct CDR3 sequences, around 40% being singletons. For this clonotype: Antigen: not known.

Source material: blood. This receptor was obtained from a woman aged 18-30 years in good health. V usage is TRBV7-2 and J usage is TRBJ2-1, with a possible D match to TRBD2 (6 bases). This CDR3 is CASSPPTRYEQFF. The CDR3 coding sequence is TGTGCCAGCAGCCCCCCGACTAGATATGAGCAGTTCTTC.